The rows below give T cell receptor beta chains drawn from one sample of a study of cytomegalovirus exposure and HLA in healthy donors. Data came from immunoSEQ multiplex PCR; TCRdb stores just in-frame clones and leaves some out. Seen here are about 160,000 clones, over 85% observed once, and the top ten hold 4.2%. Material for sequencing was PBMCs. The receptors come from a man aged 18 to 35 in good health and CMV-seropositive. Both conserved end residues are part of each CDR3. D genes are given only for firm matches. For some rows the clone size is stated as once, few or many, or as a class when expanded; others skip it.

j_gene,d_gene,v_gene,abundance,CDR3nt,CDR3aa
TRBJ2-3,NA,TRBV27,NA,TGTGCCAGCAGTTTAGGGCCCTCTGTTGCTTACACAGATACGCAGTATTTT,CASSLGPSVAYTDTQYF
TRBJ2-5,NA,TRBV28,NA,TGTGCCAGCAGTCCGTACACGGGACACCTGGATGGGACCCAGTACTTC,CASSPYTGHLDGTQYF
TRBJ2-2,NA,TRBV7-8,NA,TGTGCCAGCAGCTTCGGCGACAGGCGATACACCGGGGAGCTGTTTTTT,CASSFGDRRYTGELFF
TRBJ1-5,NA,TRBV5-1,NA,TGCGCCAGCAGCCCGGGTGAGGGTCAGCCCCAGCATTTT,CASSPGEGQPQHF
TRBJ1-2,NA,TRBV27,NA,TGTGCCAGCAGTTTATCAGCCACTACCTGGGGCTACACCTTC,CASSLSATTWGYTF
TRBJ2-7,TRBD2,TRBV7-9,NA,TGTGCCAGCAGCTTAGCGCTAGCGGGAAGCCCTAACGAGCAGTACTTC,CASSLALAGSPNEQYF
TRBJ2-3,TRBD2,TRBV7-2,NA,TGTGCCAGCAGCTTATCGTCGCCGGGACTAGCGGGAATAGATACGCAGTATTTT,CASSLSSPGLAGIDTQYF
TRBJ2-5,NA,TRBV2,NA,TGTGCCAGCAGTTACAGCCAAGAGACCCAGTACTTC,CASSYSQETQYF
TRBJ2-7,TRBD2,TRBV4-2,NA,TGTGCCAGCAGCCAAGATCTAATTAGCGGGAGTTACTACGAGCAGTACTTC,CASSQDLISGSYYEQYF
TRBJ2-2,NA,TRBV2,once,TGTGCCAGCAGGGGTGACAGGTACACCGGGGAGCTGTTTTTT,CASRGDRYTGELFF
TRBJ2-7,TRBD2,TRBV27,NA,TGTGCCAGCAGTAGGGGGACTAGCGGAAACTACGAGCAGTACTTC,CASSRGTSGNYEQYF
TRBJ1-5,NA,TRBV6-1,NA,TGTGCCAGCAGTGAAAGGAGTGGGCAGGGCTCGAATCAGCCCCAGCATTTT,CASSERSGQGSNQPQHF
TRBJ1-4,TRBD1,TRBV18,NA,TGTGCCAGCTCACCATTACAGGGGACTAATGAAAAACTGTTTTTT,CASSPLQGTNEKLFF
TRBJ2-7,NA,TRBV6-1,NA,TGTGCCAGCAGTGATTCCCGGACAGCAAGCTACGAGCAGTACTTC,CASSDSRTASYEQYF
TRBJ2-7,TRBD2,TRBV6-6,NA,TGTGCCAGCAACATAGCGGGTTCCTACGAGCAGTACTTC,CASNIAGSYEQYF
TRBJ2-2,TRBD1,TRBV7-3,NA,TGTGCCAGCAGCTTGCAGGGACAGGGCTCCGGGGAGCTGTTTTTT,CASSLQGQGSGELFF
TRBJ2-1,NA,TRBV21-1,NA,TGTGCCAGCGTAGCGGGACCAGAGGAGGGTACCTCCTACAATGAGCAGTTCTTC,CASVAGPEEGTSYNEQFF
TRBJ2-7,TRBD2,TRBV7-2,medium-sized,TGTGCCAGCAGTTTCACTTGGGGGAGGGATTACGAGCAGTACTTC,CASSFTWGRDYEQYF
TRBJ2-7,NA,TRBV5-6,NA,TGTGCCAGCAGTCTCCCCTTACTAGTTCTCTACGAGCAGTACTTC,CASSLPLLVLYEQYF
TRBJ2-2,NA,TRBV5-1,NA,TGCGCCAGCAGTCTGGAGCGAGTCACCGGGGAGCTGTTTTTT,CASSLERVTGELFF
TRBJ2-2,NA,TRBV12-1,NA,TGTGCCAGCAGCCTACAGGGTATCAAAACCGGGGAGCTGTTTTTT,CASSLQGIKTGELFF
TRBJ2-5,TRBD2,TRBV7-9,NA,TGTGCCAGCAGCTTAATCGCGCTAGCGGGGGCGGAGACCCAGTACTTC,CASSLIALAGAETQYF
TRBJ2-3,NA,TRBV28,NA,TGTGCCAGCAGTCCCGGGACTCCGGGCGCAGATACGCAGTATTTT,CASSPGTPGADTQYF
TRBJ2-7,TRBD1,TRBV5-1,NA,TGCGCCAGCAGACCCAACAGGGGGCGCTCCTACGAGCAGTACTTC,CASRPNRGRSYEQYF
TRBJ1-1,TRBD1,TRBV18,NA,TGTGCCAGCTCACCGGGACAGGACGTTGAAGCTTTCTTT,CASSPGQDVEAFF
TRBJ2-3,NA,TRBV14,NA,TGTGCCAGCAGCCAAGAGCAGAGCACAGATACGCAGTATTTT,CASSQEQSTDTQYF
TRBJ2-1,NA,TRBV5-6,NA,TGTGCCAGCAGCTCCCCGGTTACCTACAATGAGCAGTTCTTC,CASSSPVTYNEQFF
TRBJ2-2,NA,TRBV11-2,NA,TGTGCCAGCAGCTTAGATCCGGTGAACACCGGGGAGCTGTTTTTT,CASSLDPVNTGELFF
TRBJ2-7,TRBD1,TRBV11-3,few,TGTGCCAGCAGCTCTAGGACAGGGTATAGCGAGCAGTACTTC,CASSSRTGYSEQYF